Here is one TCR beta chain with its context. Antigen: not known. V lost 7 bases, J lost 1 base, and 13 bases lay in between. Germline assignment: CDR1 SEHNR and CDR2 FQNEAQ (reference sequence). This CDR3 spans 14 amino acids. This entry is derived from a study of beta chain features in type 1 diabetes. Across the whole study: Sorted cells from all samples, numbering about 99,000,000, were examined.

General study results and limits: All four CD4+ subsets of Type 1 diabetes patients contained TCRB CDR3s that were moderately but significantly shorter. No resolution was reached here on whether HLA type influences TCRB rearrangement.

Each donor gave one heparinised blood draw averaging about 110 mL. Sorting that relied on CD45RO/CCR7/CD25/CD127/CD95/CD27 yielded CD4+ naive, central memory, regulatory and stem cell-like memory cells. Every isolated RNA sample was fully reverse transcribed, so sequencing captured expressed TCRB transcripts. TCRdb keeps only in-frame clones here, not all; method: immunoSEQ multiplex PCR. This sample has approximately 150,000 clones, with around 63% found just once. Sequencing was done on a sample of naive CD4+ T cells from blood. J is TRBJ1-1 and V is TRBV7-9; D may be TRBD1 (5 bases). This TCR derives from a young man with type 1 diabetes. The CDR3 coding sequence is TGTGCCAGCACCACCGTCGGGGGGAACACTGAAGCTTTCTTT. This codes for CASTTVGGNTEAFF.